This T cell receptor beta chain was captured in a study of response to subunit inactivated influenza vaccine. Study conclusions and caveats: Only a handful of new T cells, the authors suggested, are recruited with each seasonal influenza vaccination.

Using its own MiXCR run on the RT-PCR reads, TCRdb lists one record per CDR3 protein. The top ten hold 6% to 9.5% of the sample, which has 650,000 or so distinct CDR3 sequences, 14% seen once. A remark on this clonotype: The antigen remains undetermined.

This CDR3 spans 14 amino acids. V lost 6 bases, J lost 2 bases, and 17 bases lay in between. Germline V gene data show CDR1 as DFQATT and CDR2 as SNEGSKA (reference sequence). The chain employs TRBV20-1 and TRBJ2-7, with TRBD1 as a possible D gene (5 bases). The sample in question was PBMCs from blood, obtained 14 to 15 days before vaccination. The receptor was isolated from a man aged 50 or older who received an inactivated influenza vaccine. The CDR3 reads CSAPARVATYEQYF. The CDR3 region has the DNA TGCAGTGCCCCAGCCAGGGTTGCCACCTACGAGCAGTACTTC.